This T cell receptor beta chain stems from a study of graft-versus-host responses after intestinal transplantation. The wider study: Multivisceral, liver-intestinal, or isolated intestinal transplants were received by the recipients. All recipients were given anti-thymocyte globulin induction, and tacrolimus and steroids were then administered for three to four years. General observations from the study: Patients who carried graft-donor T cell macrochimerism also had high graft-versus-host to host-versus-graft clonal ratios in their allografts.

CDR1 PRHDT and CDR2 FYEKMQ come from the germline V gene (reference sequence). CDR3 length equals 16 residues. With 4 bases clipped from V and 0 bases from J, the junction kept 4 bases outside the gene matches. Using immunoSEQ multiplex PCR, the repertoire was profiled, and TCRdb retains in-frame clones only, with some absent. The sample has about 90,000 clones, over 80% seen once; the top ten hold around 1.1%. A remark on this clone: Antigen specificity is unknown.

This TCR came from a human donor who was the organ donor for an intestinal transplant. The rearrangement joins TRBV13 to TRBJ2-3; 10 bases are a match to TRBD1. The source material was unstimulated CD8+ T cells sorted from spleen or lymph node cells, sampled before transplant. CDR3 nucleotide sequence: TGTGCCAGCAGCTCCGGGACAGGGGATAGCACAGATACGCAGTATTTT. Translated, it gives CASSSGTGDSTDTQYF.